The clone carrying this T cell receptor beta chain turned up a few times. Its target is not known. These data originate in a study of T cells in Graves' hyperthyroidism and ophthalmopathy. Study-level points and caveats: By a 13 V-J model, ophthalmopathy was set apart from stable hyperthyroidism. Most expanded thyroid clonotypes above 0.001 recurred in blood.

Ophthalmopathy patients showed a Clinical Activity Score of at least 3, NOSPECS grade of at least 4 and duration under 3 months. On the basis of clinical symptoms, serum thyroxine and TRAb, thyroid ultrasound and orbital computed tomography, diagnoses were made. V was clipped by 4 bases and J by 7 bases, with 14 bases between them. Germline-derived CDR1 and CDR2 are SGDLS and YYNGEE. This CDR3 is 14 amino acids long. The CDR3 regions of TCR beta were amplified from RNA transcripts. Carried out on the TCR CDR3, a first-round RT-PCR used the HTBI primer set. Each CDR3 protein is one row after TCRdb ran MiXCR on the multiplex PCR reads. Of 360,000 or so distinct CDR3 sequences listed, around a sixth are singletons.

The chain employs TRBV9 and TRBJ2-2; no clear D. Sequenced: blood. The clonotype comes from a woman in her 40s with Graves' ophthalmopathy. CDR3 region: CASSIGPGGGELFF. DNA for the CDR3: TGTGCCAGCAGCATAGGACCTGGTGGCGGGGAGCTGTTTTTT.